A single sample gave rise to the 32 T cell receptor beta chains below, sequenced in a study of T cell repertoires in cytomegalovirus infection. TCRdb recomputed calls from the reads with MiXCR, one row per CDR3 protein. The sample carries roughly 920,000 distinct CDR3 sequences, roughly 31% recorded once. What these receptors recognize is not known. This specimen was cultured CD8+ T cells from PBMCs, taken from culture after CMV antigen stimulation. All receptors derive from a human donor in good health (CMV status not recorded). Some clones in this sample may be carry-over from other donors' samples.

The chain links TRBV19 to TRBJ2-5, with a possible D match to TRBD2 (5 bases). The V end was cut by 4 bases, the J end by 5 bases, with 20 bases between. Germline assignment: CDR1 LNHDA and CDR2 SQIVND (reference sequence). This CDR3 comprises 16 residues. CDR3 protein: CASSRRFKVELETQYF. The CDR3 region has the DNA TGTGCCAGTAGTAGGAGGTTTAAGGTTGAGTTGGAGACCCAGTACTTC.

The CDR3 sequence: CAISDRSSGNTGELFF. The CDR3 nucleotides read TGTGCCATCAGTGATAGGTCTAGCGGTAACACCGGGGAGCTGTTTTTT. The rearrangement links TRBV10-3 to TRBJ2-2; 7 bases are shared with TRBD2. Germline trimming cut 3 bases from V and 2 bases from J; bases unmatched to any gene: 6. The CDR3 extends over 16 amino acids. The germline gives CDR1 ENHRY, CDR2 SYGVKD.

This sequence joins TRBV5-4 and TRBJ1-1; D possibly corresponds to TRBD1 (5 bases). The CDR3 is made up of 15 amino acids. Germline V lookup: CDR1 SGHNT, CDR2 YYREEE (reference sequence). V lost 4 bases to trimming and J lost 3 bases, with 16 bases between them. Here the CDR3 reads CASSPDGTDYTEAFF. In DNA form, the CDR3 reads TGTGCCAGCAGCCCCGACGGGACGGACTACACTGAAGCTTTCTTT.

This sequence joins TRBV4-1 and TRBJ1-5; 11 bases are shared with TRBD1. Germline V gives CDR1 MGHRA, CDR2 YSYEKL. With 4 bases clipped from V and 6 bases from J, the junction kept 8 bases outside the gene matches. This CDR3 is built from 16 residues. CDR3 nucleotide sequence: TGCGCCAGCAGCCTAGATATGGGACAGGGGGTTCAGCCCCAGCATTTT. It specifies CASSLDMGQGVQPQHF.

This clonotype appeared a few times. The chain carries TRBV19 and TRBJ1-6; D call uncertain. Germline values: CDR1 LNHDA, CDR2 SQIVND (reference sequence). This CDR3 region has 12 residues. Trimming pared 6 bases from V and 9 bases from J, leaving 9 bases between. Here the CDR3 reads CASRYSTSPLHF. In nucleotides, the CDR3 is TGTGCCAGTAGATACAGTACTTCACCCCTCCACTTT.

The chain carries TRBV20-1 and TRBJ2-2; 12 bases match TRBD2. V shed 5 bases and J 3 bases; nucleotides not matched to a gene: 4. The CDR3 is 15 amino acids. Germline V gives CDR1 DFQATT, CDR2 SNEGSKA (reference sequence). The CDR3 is CSAVLAGGHTGELFF. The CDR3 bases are TGCAGTGCTGTCCTAGCGGGGGGGCACACCGGGGAGCTGTTTTTT.

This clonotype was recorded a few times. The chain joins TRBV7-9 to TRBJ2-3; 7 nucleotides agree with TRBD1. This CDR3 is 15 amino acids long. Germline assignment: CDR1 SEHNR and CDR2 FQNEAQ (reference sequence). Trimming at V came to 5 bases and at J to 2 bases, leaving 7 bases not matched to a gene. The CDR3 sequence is CASSTPDRDTDTQYF. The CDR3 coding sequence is TGTGCCAGCAGCACTCCCGACAGGGACACAGATACGCAGTATTTT.

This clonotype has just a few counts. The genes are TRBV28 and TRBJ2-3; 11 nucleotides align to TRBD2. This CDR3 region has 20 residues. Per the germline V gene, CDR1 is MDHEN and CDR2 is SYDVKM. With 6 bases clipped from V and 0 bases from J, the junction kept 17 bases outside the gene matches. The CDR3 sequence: CASRTFGLAGLPLSTDTQYF. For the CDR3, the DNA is TGTGCCAGCAGAACCTTCGGACTAGCGGGTCTACCGTTGAGCACAGATACGCAGTATTTT.

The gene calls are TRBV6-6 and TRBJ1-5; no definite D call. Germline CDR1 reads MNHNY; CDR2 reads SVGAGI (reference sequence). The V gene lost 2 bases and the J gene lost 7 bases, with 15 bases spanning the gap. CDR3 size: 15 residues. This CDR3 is CASSYPVSSGQPQHF. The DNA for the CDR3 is TGTGCCAGCAGTTACCCTGTCTCTAGCGGACAGCCCCAGCATTTT.

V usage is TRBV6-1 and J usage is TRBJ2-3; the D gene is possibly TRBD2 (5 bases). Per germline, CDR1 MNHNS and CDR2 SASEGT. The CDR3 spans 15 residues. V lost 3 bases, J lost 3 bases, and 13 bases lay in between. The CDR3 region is CASSEAASLTDTQYF. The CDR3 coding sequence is TGTGCCAGCAGTGAGGCGGCTAGCTTGACAGATACGCAGTATTTT.

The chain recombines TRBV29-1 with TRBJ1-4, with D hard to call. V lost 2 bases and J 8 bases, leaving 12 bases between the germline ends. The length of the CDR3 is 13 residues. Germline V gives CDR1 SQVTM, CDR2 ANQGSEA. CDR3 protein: CSVESLGPEKLFF. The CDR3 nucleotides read TGCAGCGTTGAAAGCTTAGGACCCGAAAAACTGTTTTTT.

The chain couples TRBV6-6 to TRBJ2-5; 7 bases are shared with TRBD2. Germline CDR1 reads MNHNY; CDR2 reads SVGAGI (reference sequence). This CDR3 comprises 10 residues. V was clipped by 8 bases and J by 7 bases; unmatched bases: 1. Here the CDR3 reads CASERGTQYF. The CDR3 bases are TGTGCCAGCGAGCGGGGGACCCAGTACTTC.

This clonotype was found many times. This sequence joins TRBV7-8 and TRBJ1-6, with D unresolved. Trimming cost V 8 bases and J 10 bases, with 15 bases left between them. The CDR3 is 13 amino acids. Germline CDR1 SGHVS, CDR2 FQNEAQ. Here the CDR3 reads CASRGGGSSPLHF. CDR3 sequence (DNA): TGTGCCAGCCGAGGAGGAGGGAGCTCACCCCTCCACTTT.

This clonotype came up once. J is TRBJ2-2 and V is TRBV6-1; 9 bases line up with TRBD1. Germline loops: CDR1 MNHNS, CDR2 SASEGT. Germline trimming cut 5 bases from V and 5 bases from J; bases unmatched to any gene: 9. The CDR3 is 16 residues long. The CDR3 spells CASSPPGQGRTGELFF. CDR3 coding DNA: TGTGCCAGCAGTCCCCCGGGACAGGGAAGGACCGGGGAGCTGTTTTTT.

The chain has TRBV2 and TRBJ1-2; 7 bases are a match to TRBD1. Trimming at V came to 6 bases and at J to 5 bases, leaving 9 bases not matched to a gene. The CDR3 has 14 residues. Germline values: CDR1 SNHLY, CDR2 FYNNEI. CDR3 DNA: TGTGCCAGCAGCCCAACACCGACAGGGTATGGCTACACCTTC. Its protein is CASSPTPTGYGYTF.

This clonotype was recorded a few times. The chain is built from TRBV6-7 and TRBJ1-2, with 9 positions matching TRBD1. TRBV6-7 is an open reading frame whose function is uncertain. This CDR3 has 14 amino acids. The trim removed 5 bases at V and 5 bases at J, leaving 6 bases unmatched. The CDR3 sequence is CASSTTGTGYGYTF. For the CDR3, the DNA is TGTGCCAGCAGTACTACCGGGACAGGGTATGGCTACACCTTC.

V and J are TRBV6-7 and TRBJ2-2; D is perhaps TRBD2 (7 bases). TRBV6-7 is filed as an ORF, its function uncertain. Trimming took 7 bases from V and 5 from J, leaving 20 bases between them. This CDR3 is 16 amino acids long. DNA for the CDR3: TGTGCCAGCATCCCCCCTGGGGGGGCTGAGACCGGGGAGCTGTTTTTT. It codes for CASIPPGGAETGELFF.

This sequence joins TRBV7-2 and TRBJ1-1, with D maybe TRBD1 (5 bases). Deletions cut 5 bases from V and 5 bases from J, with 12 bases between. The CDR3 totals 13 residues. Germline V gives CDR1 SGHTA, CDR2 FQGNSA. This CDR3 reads CASSMGRMTEAFF. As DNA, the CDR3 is TGTGCCAGCAGCATGGGACGGATGACTGAAGCTTTCTTT.

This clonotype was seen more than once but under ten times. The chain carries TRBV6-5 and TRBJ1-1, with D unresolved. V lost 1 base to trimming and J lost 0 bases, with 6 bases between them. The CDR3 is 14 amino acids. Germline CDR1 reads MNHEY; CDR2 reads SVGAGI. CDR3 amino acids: CASSYWSLNTEAFF. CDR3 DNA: TGTGCCAGCAGTTACTGGTCTCTGAACACTGAAGCTTTCTTT.

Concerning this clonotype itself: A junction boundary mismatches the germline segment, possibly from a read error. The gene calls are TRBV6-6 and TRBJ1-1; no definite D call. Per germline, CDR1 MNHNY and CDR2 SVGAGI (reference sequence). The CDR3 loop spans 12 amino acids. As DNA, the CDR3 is TGTGCCAACAGTGGAACAAGCCTTGAAGCTTTCTTT. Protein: CANSGTSLEAFF.

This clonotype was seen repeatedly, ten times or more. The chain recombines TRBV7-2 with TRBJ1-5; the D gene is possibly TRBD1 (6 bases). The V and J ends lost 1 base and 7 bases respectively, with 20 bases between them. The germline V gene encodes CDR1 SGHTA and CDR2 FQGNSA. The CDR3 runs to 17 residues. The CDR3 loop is CASSLEGGQGRRQPQHF. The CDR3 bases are TGTGCCAGCAGCTTAGAGGGGGGGCAGGGAAGACGGCAGCCCCAGCATTTT.

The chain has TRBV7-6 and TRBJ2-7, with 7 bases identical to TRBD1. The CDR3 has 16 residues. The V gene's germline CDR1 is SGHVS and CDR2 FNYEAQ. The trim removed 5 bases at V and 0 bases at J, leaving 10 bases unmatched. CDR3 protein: CASSPGPRDSSYEQYF. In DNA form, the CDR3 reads TGTGCCAGCAGCCCGGGCCCAAGGGACAGCTCCTACGAGCAGTACTTC.

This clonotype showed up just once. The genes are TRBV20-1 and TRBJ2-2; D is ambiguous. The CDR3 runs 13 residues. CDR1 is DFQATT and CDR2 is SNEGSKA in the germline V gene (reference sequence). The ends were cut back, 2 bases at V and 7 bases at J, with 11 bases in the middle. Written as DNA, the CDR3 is TGCAGTGCTAGAAGACAACTGAACGGGGAGCTGTTTTTT. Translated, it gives CSARRQLNGELFF.

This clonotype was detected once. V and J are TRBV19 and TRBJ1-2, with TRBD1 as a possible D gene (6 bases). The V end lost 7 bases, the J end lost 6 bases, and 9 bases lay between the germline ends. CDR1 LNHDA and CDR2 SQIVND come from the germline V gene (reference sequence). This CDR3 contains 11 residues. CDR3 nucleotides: TGTGCCAGTAAGGGGGAGAATGGCTACACCTTC. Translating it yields CASKGENGYTF.

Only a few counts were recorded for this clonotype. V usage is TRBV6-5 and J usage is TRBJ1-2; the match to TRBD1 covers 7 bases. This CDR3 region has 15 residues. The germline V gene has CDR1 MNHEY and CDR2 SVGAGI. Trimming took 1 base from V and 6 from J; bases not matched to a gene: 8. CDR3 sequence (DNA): TGTGCCAGCAGTTACTGGAGGACAGGCCGTGATGGCTACACCTTC. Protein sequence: CASSYWRTGRDGYTF.

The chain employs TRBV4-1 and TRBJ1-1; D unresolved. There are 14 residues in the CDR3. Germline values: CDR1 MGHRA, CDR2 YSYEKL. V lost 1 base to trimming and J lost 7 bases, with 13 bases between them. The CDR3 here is CASSQVLRPLEAFF. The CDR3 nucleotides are TGCGCCAGCAGCCAAGTCCTGCGCCCCCTTGAAGCTTTCTTT.

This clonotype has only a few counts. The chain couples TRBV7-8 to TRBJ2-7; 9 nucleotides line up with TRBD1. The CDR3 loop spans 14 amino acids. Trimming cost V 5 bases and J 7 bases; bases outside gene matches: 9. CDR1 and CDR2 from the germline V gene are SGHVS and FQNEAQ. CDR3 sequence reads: CASSPRTGAGEQYF. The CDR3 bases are TGTGCCAGCAGCCCTCGGACAGGGGCAGGAGAGCAGTACTTC.

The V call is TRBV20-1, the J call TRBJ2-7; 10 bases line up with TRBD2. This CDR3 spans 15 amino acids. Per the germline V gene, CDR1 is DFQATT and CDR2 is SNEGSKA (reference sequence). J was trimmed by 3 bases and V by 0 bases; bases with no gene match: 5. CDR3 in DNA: TGCAGTGCTAGAGACAAAGGACTAGCGGTCTACGAGCAGTACTTC. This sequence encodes CSARDKGLAVYEQYF.

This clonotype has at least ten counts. As DNA, the CDR3 is TGTGCCAGCAGCCTAGGGGGGTCTAATGGCTACACCTTC. Amino acid sequence: CASSLGGSNGYTF. This sequence joins TRBV7-6 and TRBJ1-2, with D possibly being TRBD1 (6 bases). Trimming left V 5 bases short and J 6 bases short, with 13 bases between. The CDR3 runs to 13 residues. CDR1 SGHVS and CDR2 FNYEAQ come from the germline V gene. Based on the CDR3 plus reference TRBV7-6 and TRBJ1-2, the full variable domain is GAGVSQSPRYKVTKRGQDVALRCDPISGHVSLYWYRQALGQGPEFLTYFNYEAQQDKSGLPNDRFSAERPEGSISTLTIQRTEQRDSAMYRCASSLGGSNGYTFGSGTRLTVV.

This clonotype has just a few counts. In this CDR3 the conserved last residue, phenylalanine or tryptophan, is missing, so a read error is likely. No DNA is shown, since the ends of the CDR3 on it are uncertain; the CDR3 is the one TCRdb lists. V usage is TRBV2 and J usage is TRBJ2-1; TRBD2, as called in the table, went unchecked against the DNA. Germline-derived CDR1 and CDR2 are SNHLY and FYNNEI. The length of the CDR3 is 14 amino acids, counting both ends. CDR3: CASSGRASGYERVI.

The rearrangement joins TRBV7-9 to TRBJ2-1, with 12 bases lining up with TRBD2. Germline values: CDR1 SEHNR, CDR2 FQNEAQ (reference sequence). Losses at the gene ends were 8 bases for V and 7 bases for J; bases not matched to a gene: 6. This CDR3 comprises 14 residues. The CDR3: CASVLAGGPNEQFF. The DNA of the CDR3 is TGTGCCAGCGTGCTAGCGGGGGGGCCGAATGAGCAGTTCTTC.

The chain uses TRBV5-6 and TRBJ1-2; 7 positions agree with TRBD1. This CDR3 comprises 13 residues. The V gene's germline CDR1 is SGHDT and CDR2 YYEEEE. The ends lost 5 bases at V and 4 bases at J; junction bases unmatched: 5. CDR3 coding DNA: TGTGCCAGCAGAGTACAGGGGAGCTATGGCTACACCTTC. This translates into CASRVQGSYGYTF.